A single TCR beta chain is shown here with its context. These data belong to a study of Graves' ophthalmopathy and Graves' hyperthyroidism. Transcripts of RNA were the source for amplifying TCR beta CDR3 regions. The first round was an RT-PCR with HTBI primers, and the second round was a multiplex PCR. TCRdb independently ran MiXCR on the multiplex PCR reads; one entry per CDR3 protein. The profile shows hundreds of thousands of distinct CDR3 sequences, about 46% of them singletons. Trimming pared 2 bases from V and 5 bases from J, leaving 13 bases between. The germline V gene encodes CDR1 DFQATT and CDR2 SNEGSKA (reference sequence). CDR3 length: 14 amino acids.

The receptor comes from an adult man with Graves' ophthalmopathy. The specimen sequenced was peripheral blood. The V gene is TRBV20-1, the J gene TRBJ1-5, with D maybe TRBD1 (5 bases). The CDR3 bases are TGCAGTGCTAGACCCAGGGCCGACTATCAGCCCCAGCATTTT. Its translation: CSARPRADYQPQHF.